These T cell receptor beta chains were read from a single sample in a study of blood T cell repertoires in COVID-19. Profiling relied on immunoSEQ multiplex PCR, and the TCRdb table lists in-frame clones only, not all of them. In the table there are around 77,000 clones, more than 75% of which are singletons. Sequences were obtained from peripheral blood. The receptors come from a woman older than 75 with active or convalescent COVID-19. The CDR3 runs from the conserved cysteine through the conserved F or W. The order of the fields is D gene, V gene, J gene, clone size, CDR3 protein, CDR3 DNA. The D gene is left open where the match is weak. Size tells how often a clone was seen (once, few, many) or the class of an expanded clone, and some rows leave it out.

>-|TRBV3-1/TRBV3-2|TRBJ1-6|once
CASSHPAGANSPLHF
TGTGCCAGCAGCCACCCAGCAGGGGCCAATTCACCCCTCCACTTT
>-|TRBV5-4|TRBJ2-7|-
CASSGGTGTAYEQYF
TGTGCCAGCAGCGGGGGGACCGGGACAGCCTACGAGCAGTACTTC
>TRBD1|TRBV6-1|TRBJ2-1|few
CASSEGGTGRNEQFF
TGTGCCAGCAGTGAAGGGGGGACAGGGCGCAATGAGCAGTTCTTC
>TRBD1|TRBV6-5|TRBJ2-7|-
CASSRQGSKYEQYF
TGTGCCAGCAGTAGACAGGGGAGCAAGTACGAGCAGTACTTC
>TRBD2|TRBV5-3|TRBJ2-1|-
CARSAGLAGDNEQFF
TGTGCCAGAAGCGCCGGACTAGCGGGGGACAATGAGCAGTTCTTC
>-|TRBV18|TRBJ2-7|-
CASSPRVLADEQYF
TGTGCCAGCTCACCCCGGGTCCTGGCTGACGAGCAGTACTTC
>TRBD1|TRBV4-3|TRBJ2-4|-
CASSGQGIAKNIQYF
TGCGCCAGCAGCGGACAGGGGATAGCCAAAAACATTCAGTACTTC
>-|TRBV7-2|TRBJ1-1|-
CASSLVAGGSTINIF
-
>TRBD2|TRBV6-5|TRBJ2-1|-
CASSYRRGSSYNEQFF
TGTGCCAGCAGTTACCGGCGGGGGAGCTCCTACAATGAGCAGTTCTTC
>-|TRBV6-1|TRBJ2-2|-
CASSGGGLANTGELFF
TGTGCCAGCAGTGGGGGCGGCCTCGCGAACACCGGGGAGCTGTTTTTT
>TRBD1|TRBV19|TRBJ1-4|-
CASTDRGATNEKLFF
TGTGCCAGCACCGACAGGGGCGCAACTAATGAAAAACTGTTTTTT
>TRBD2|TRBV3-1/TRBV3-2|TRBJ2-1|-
CASSQGPSGGLGLFF
TGTGCCAGCAGCCAAGGACCTAGCGGGGGGTTGGGTTTGTTCTTC
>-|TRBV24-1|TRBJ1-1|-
CATSDLGARGAFF
TGTGCCACCAGTGATTTGGGGGCAAGGGGAGCTTTCTTT
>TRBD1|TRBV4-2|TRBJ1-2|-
CASSHRQGARGGYTF
TGTGCCAGCAGCCACCGACAGGGGGCAAGGGGCGGCTACACCTTC